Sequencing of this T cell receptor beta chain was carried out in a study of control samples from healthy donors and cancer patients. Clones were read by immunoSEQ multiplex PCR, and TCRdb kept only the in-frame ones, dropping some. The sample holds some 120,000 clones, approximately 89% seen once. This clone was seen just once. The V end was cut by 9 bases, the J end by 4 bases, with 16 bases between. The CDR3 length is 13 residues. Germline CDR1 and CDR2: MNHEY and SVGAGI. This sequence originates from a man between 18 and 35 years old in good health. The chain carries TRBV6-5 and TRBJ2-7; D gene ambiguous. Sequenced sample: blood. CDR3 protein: CASDTESHYEQYF. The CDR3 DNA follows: TGTGCCAGTGATACAGAGTCGCATTACGAGCAGTACTTC.